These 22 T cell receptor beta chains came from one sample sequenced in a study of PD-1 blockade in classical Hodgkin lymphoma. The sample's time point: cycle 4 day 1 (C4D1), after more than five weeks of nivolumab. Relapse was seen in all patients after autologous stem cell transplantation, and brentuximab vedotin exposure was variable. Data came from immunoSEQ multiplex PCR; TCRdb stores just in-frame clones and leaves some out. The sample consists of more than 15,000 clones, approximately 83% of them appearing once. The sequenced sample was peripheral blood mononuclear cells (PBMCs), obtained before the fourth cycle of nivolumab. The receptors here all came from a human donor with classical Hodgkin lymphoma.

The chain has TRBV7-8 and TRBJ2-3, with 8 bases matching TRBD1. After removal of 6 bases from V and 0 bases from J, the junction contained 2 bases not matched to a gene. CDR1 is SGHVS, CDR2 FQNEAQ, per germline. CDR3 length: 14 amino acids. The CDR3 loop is CASRTGASTDTQYF. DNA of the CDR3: TGTGCCAGCAGGACAGGGGCGAGCACAGATACGCAGTATTTT.

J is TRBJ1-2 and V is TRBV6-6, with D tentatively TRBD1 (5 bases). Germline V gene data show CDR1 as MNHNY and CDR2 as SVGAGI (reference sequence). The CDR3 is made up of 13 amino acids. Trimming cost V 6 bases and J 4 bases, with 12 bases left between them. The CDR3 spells CASRPPGPYGYTF. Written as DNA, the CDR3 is TGTGCCAGCAGGCCCCCGGGACCCTATGGCTACACCTTC.

The CDR3 protein is CASSLTGGASYGYTF. CDR3 in DNA: TGTGCCAGCAGCCTCACAGGGGGCGCTAGCTATGGCTACACCTTC. The V gene is TRBV2, the J gene TRBJ1-2; 9 bases match TRBD1. The CDR3 covers 15 residues. V shed 6 bases and J 4 bases; nucleotides not matched to a gene: 9. Per germline, CDR1 SNHLY and CDR2 FYNNEI. The full variable domain, completed using reference TRBV2 and TRBJ1-2, is EPEVTQTPSHQVTQMGQEVILRCVPISNHLYFYWYRQILGQKVEFLVSFYNNEISEKSEIFDDQFSVERPDGSNFTLKIRSTKLEDSAMYFCASSLTGGASYGYTFGSGTRLTVV.

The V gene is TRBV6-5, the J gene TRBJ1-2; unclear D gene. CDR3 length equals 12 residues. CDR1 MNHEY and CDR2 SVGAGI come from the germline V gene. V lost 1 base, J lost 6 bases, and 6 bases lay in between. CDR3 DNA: TGTGCCAGCAGTTACTTACATAATGGCTACACCTTC. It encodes CASSYLHNGYTF.

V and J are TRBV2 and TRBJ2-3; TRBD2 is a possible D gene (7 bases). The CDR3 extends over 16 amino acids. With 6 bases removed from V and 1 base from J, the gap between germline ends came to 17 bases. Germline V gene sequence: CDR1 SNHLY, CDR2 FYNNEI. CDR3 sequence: CASRMEGGWGTDTQYF. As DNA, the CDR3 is TGTGCCAGCAGGATGGAGGGGGGGTGGGGCACAGATACGCAGTATTTT.

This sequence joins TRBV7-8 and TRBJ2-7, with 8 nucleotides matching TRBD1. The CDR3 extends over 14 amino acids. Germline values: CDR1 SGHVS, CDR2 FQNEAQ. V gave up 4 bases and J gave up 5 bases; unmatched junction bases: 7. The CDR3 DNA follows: TGTGCCAGCAGCTACGGACAGGGTGTAAACGAGCAGTACTTC. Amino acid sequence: CASSYGQGVNEQYF.

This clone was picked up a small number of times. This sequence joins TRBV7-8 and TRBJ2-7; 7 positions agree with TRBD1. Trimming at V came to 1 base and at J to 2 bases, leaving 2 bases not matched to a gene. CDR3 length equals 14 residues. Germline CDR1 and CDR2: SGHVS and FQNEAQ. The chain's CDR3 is CASSLDRGAYEQYF. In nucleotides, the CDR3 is TGTGCCAGCAGCTTAGACAGGGGAGCCTACGAGCAGTACTTC.

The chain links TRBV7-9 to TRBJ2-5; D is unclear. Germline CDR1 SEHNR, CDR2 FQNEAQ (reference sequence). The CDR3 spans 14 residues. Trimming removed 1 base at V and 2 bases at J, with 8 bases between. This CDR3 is CASSLGGMQETQYF. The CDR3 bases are TGTGCCAGCAGCTTAGGTGGAATGCAAGAGACCCAGTACTTC.

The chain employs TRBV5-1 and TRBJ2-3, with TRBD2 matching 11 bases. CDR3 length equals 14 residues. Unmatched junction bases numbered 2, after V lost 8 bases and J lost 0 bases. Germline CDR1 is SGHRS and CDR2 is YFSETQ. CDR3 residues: CASSGGESTDTQYF. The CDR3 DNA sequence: TGCGCCAGTAGCGGGGGGGAAAGCACAGATACGCAGTATTTT.

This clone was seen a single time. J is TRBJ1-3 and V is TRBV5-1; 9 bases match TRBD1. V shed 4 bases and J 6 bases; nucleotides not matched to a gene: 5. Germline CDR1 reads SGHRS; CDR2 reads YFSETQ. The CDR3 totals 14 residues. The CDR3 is CASSGTGGENTIYF. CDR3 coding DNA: TGCGCCAGCAGCGGAACAGGGGGCGAAAACACCATATATTTT.

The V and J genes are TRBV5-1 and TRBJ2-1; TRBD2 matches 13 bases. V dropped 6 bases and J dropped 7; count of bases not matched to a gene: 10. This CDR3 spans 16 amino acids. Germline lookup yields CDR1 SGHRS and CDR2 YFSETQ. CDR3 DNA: TGCGCCAGCACGGTTCAACTAGCGGGGGGGCGGAATGAGCAGTTCTTC. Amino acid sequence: CASTVQLAGGRNEQFF.

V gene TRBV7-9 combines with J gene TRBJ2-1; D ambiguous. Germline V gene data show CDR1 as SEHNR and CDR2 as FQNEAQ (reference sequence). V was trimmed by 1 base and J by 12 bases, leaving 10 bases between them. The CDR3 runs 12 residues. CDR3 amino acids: CASSLGSSGQFF. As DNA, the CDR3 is TGTGCCAGCAGCTTAGGATCTAGTGGGCAGTTCTTC.

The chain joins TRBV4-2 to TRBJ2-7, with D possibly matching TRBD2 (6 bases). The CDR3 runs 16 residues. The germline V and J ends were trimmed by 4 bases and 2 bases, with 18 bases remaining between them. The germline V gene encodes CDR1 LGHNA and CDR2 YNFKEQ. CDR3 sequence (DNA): TGTGCCAGCAGCCCCGGTCGCGGGGCCCGACCCTACGAGCAGTACTTC. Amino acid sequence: CASSPGRGARPYEQYF.

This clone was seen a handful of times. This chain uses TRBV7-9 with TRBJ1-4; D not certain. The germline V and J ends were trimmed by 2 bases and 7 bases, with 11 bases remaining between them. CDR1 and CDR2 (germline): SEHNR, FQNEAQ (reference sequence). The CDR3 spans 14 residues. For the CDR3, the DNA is TGTGCCAGCAGCTTAAGAGGTTCGGGTGAAAAACTGTTTTTT. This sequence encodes CASSLRGSGEKLFF.

The CDR3 region has the DNA TGTGCCAGCAGCTTAAGTTTACTAAGCACAGATACGCAGTATTTT. It codes for CASSLSLLSTDTQYF. The chain is built from TRBV7-8 and TRBJ2-3, with D uncertain. Germline-derived CDR1 and CDR2 are SGHVS and FQNEAQ. The CDR3 covers 15 residues. The V end lost 2 bases, the J end lost 0 bases, and 9 bases lay between the germline ends.

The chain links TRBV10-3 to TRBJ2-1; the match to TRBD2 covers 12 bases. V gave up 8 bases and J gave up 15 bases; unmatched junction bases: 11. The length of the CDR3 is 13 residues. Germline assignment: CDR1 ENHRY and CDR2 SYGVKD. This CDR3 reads CAIAGTSGPTRFF. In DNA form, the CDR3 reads TGTGCCATCGCCGGGACTAGCGGGCCCACGAGGTTCTTC.

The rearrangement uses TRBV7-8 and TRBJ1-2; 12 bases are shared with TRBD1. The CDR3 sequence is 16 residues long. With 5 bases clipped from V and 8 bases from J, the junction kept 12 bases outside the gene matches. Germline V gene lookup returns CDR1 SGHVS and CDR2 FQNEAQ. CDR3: CASSTPPGTGGDGYTF. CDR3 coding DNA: TGTGCCAGCAGCACACCACCCGGGACAGGGGGCGACGGCTACACCTTC.

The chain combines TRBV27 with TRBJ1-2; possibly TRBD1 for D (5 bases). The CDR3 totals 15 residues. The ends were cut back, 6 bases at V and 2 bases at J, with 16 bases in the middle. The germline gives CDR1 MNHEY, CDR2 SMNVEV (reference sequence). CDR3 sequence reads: CASRYPGSGNYGYTF. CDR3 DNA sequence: TGTGCCAGCAGATACCCAGGGTCGGGGAACTATGGCTACACCTTC.

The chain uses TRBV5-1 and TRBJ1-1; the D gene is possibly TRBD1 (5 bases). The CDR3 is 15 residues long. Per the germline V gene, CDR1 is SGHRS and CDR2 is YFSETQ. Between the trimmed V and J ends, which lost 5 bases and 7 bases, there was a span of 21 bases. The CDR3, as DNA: TGCGCCAGCAGTCCGAATTTCGGGGGAGTATTTGAAGCTTTCTTT. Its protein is CASSPNFGGVFEAFF.

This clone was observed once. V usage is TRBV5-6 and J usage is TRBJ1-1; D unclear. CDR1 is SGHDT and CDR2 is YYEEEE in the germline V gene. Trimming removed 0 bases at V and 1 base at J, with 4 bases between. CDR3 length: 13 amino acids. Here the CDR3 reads CASSLGTNTEAFF. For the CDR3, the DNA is TGTGCCAGCAGCTTGGGCACGAACACTGAAGCTTTCTTT.

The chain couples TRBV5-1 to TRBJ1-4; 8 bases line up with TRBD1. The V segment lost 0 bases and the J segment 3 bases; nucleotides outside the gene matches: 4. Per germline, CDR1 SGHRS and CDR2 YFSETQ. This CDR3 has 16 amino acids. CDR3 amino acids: CASSLVTGGANEKLFF. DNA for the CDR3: TGCGCCAGCAGCTTGGTCACAGGGGGAGCTAATGAAAAACTGTTTTTT.

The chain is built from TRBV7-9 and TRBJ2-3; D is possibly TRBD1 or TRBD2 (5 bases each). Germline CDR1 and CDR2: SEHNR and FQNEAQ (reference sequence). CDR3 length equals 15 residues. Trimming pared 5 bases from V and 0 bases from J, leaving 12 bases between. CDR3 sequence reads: CASSIGTDSTDTQYF. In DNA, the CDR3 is TGTGCCAGCAGCATCGGGACGGACAGCACAGATACGCAGTATTTT.